A selection of T cell receptor beta chains follows, all from one sample in a study of T cell changes during pregnancy in multiple sclerosis. Method: immunoSEQ multiplex PCR; TCRdb's copy keeps in-frame clones and lacks some. Among 89,000 or so clones listed, about nine tenths were seen once. Source: PBMCs, taken in the first trimester of pregnancy. These receptors were collected from a female donor in good health, serving as a control in a pregnancy study. Some clones in this sample may be carry-over from other donors' samples. The CDR3 runs from the conserved cysteine through the conserved F or W. D genes are given only for firm matches. Some rows have no size entry. The others give once, few or many, or a class for an expanded clone.

J,length,D,size,V,CDR3,DNA
TRBJ1-6,11,NA,once,TRBV30,CAWSAGETLHF,TGTGCCTGGAGCGCTGGTGAGACCCTCCACTTT
TRBJ2-2,13,NA,NA,TRBV27,CASSLEPSGELFF,TGTGCCAGCAGTTTAGAGCCTTCCGGGGAGCTGTTTTTT
TRBJ2-7,15,TRBD2,NA,TRBV5-6,CASTPEAGGYYEQYF,TGTGCCAGCACCCCGGAGGCGGGAGGGTACTACGAGCAGTACTTC
TRBJ2-3,15,NA,NA,TRBV30,CAWSSGSSSTDTQYF,TGTGCCTGGAGTTCGGGAAGCTCTAGCACAGATACGCAGTATTTT
TRBJ2-1,13,TRBD2,NA,TRBV6-6,CASTPGVAGERFF,TGTGCCAGCACCCCCGGGGTAGCGGGAGAAAGGTTCTTC
TRBJ1-3,14,NA,NA,TRBV27,CASSLSGAGNTIYF,TGTGCCAGCAGTTTATCAGGGGCCGGAAACACCATATATTTT
TRBJ2-7,14,TRBD1,NA,TRBV5-4,CASSWGTETYEQYF,TGTGCCAGCAGCTGGGGGACAGAGACCTACGAGCAGTACTTC
TRBJ2-3,16,TRBD2,NA,TRBV5-6,CASSSGLGLAADTQYF,TGTGCCAGCAGCTCGGGGTTGGGACTAGCGGCAGATACGCAGTATTTT
TRBJ1-4,15,NA,NA,TRBV16,CASSKGDGPKKKLFF,TGTGCCAGCAGCAAGGGAGACGGCCCGAAGAAAAAACTGTTTTTT
TRBJ1-3,14,TRBD1,NA,TRBV6-6,CASSDRVLGNTIYF,TGTGCCAGCTCGGACAGGGTCCTTGGAAACACCATATATTTT
TRBJ2-1,12,NA,NA,TRBV12-1,CASDSFYNEQFF,TGTGCCAGCGATAGCTTCTACAATGAGCAGTTCTTC
TRBJ1-1,19,NA,NA,TRBV28,CASSLMWTDTYPMNTEAFF,TGTGCCAGCAGTTTAATGTGGACAGATACTTACCCCATGAACACTGAAGCTTTCTTT
TRBJ2-4,15,NA,NA,TRBV5-4,CASSGGPIAKNIQYF,TGTGCCAGCAGCGGAGGACCGATAGCCAAAAACATTCAGTACTTC
TRBJ2-7,13,NA,NA,TRBV7-9,CASSFPGTYEQYF,TGTGCCAGCAGCTTTCCGGGAACTTACGAGCAGTACTTC
TRBJ1-1,13,NA,NA,TRBV18,CASSPLQETEAFF,TGTGCCAGCTCACCCTTACAGGAGACTGAAGCTTTCTTT
TRBJ2-7,13,NA,NA,TRBV10-2,CASRSGGRNEQYF,TGCGCCAGCAGAAGCGGTGGTAGGAACGAGCAGTACTTC
TRBJ2-3,15,NA,NA,TRBV6-6,CASSYSQWGADTQYF,TGTGCCAGCAGTTACTCCCAGTGGGGCGCAGATACGCAGTATTTT
TRBJ1-1,14,NA,NA,TRBV7-8,CASSPTDGSDEAFF,TGTGCCAGCAGCCCAACAGATGGGTCTGATGAAGCTTTCTTT
TRBJ1-4,16,NA,NA,TRBV4-3,CASSQGEGNGNEKLFF,TGCGCCAGCAGCCAAGGCGAGGGAAACGGTAATGAAAAACTGTTTTTT
TRBJ1-5,16,NA,once,TRBV7-6,CASSPGEVRGNQPQHF,TGTGCCAGCTCTCCAGGGGAAGTCCGTGGCAATCAGCCCCAGCATTTT
TRBJ2-7,16,TRBD1,NA,TRBV28,CASSWPDRGNSYEQYF,TGTGCCAGCAGTTGGCCGGACAGGGGAAATTCCTACGAGCAGTACTTC
TRBJ2-7,15,TRBD1,few,TRBV9,CASSVGGTGVGEQYF,TGTGCCAGCAGCGTAGGGGGGACAGGGGTAGGCGAGCAGTACTTC
TRBJ2-7,12,NA,NA,TRBV9,CASSAVPYEQYF,TGTGCCAGCAGCGCGGTACCCTACGAGCAGTACTTC
TRBJ2-7,14,TRBD1,NA,TRBV5-6,CASSLTGGLYEQYF,TGTGCCAGCAGCTTGACAGGGGGCTTGTACGAGCAGTACTTC
TRBJ2-2,12,NA,NA,TRBV4-1,CASGQYTGELFF,TGCGCCAGCGGTCAGTATACCGGGGAGCTGTTTTTT
TRBJ2-4,15,TRBD2,NA,TRBV28,CASSQEGGPRNIQYF,TGTGCCAGCAGTCAAGAGGGAGGGCCTAGAAACATTCAGTACTTC
TRBJ1-1,12,NA,few,TRBV27,CASQAGNTEAFF,TGTGCCAGCCAAGCTGGGAACACTGAAGCTTTCTTT
TRBJ1-4,16,TRBD1,NA,TRBV4-2,CASSQDWGQQNEKLFF,TGTGCCAGCAGCCAAGATTGGGGACAGCAGAATGAAAAACTGTTTTTT